Following are 3 T cell receptor beta chains from one sample sequenced in a study of radiation and T cells in renal cell carcinoma. Data came from immunoSEQ multiplex PCR; TCRdb stores just in-frame clones and leaves some out. The profile covers 50,000 to 70,000 clones, with 60% to 85% appearing a single time and around 7% taken by the ten largest. Described time point: blood 4 weeks post-SBRT, at nephrectomy. Sample treatment: 15 Gy SBRT to primary tumor, nephrectomy 4 weeks later. Sequencing was performed on blood, taken from a patient whose treatment included radiotherapy and nephrectomy. Receptors originate from a man in his sixties with renal cell carcinoma.

This clone was observed a few times. This sequence joins TRBV7-2 and TRBJ1-2; D is uncertain. The germline V gene encodes CDR1 SGHTA and CDR2 FQGNSA. V was cut by 0 bases and J by 4 bases, with 9 bases left in between. There are 14 residues in the CDR3. Here the CDR3 reads CASSLASDSYGYTF. CDR3 in DNA: TGTGCCAGCAGCTTAGCGTCGGACTCCTATGGCTACACCTTC.

This chain links TRBV11-2 with TRBJ2-1; the D gene is possibly TRBD2 (5 bases). Germline CDR1 reads SGHAT; CDR2 reads FQNNGV. This CDR3 contains 14 residues. The V gene lost 6 bases and the J gene lost 4 bases, with 13 bases spanning the gap. The CDR3 nucleotides are TGTGCCAGCAGTTCTAGCAGTTTATACAATGAGCAGTTCTTC. This sequence encodes CASSSSSLYNEQFF.

V usage is TRBV21-1 and J usage is TRBJ1-5; the table gives TRBD1 as D, unverified against the DNA. TRBV21-1 has pseudogene status. The CDR3 has 14 residues. CDR3 sequence: CANPGHYSNQPQHF. In nucleotides, the CDR3 is TGTGCCAACCCGGGACACTATAGCAATCAGCCCCAGCATTTT.